This passage covers 21 T cell receptor beta chains from one sample sequenced in a study of cytomegalovirus exposure and HLA in healthy donors. PCR used 60 Vbeta primers and 13 Jbeta primers. Clones were sequenced by immunoSEQ multiplex PCR, and TCRdb holds only the in-frame ones, with some missing. The sample has 100,000 or so clones; 83% are singletons. Sequenced material: PBMCs. Source of these receptors: a man younger than 35 in good health and CMV-seronegative.

The CDR3 nucleotides read TGTGCCAGCTCACCCCTCGAAGGGGCGGGATATGGCTACACCTTC. It specifies CASSPLEGAGYGYTF. The V and J genes are TRBV18 and TRBJ1-2; tentatively, D is TRBD1 (5 bases). Trimming removed 3 bases at V and 5 bases at J, with 16 bases between. This CDR3 contains 15 residues. CDR1 and CDR2 from the germline V gene are KGHSH and LQKENI. Complete variable domain (other parts from reference TRBV18 and TRBJ1-2): NAGVMQNPRHLVRRRGQEARLRCSPMKGHSHVYWYRQLPEEGLKFMVYLQKENIIDESGMPKERFSAEFPKEGPSILRIQQVVRGDSAAYFCASSPLEGAGYGYTFGSGTRLTVV.

CDR3 nucleotides: TGTGCCAGCAGCTCGCAATACAGGAACACTGAAGCTTTCTTT. This codes for CASSSQYRNTEAFF. The chain couples TRBV7-9 to TRBJ1-1; D is ambiguous. The V end lost 4 bases, the J end lost 1 base, and 10 bases lay between the germline ends. The CDR3 consists of 14 residues. Germline assignment: CDR1 SEHNR and CDR2 FQNEAQ (reference sequence).

The chain is built from TRBV7-2 and TRBJ2-7; a weak D match, TRBD2 (6 bases). Germline V lookup: CDR1 SGHTA, CDR2 FQGNSA. This CDR3 has 16 amino acids. The germline V and J ends were trimmed by 0 bases and 6 bases, with 18 bases remaining between them. The CDR3 sequence is CASSLATVGGSGEQYF. CDR3 nucleotide sequence: TGTGCCAGCAGCTTAGCGACGGTGGGGGGATCGGGCGAGCAGTACTTC.

This clone came up once. The chain uses TRBV6-6 and TRBJ2-7, with 11 nucleotides matching TRBD1. The CDR3 loop spans 14 amino acids. Germline CDR1 and CDR2: MNHNY and SVGAGI (reference sequence). V dropped 5 bases and J dropped 6; count of bases not matched to a gene: 6. The chain's CDR3 is CASSPTGTGGEQYF. The CDR3 region has the DNA TGTGCCAGCAGTCCTACCGGGACAGGGGGCGAGCAGTACTTC.

This clone showed up just a few times. The V gene is TRBV20-1, the J gene TRBJ1-2; 7 bases fit TRBD1. From germline, CDR1 is DFQATT and CDR2 SNEGSKA (reference sequence). The trim removed 6 bases at V and 8 bases at J, leaving 6 bases unmatched. The CDR3 loop spans 11 amino acids. CDR3 nucleotide sequence: TGCAGTGCAAAGACAGGGAGAGGCTACACCTTC. Translation: CSAKTGRGYTF.

This clone has only a few counts. The V and J genes are TRBV7-9 and TRBJ1-1; 8 nucleotides match TRBD1. The V gene's germline CDR1 is SEHNR and CDR2 FQNEAQ (reference sequence). The J segment lost 2 bases and the V segment lost 5 bases, leaving 13 bases of the junction unmatched. The CDR3 has 17 amino acids. The CDR3 protein is CASSPRQGRIPNTEAFF. The CDR3 DNA follows: TGTGCCAGCAGCCCGCGACAGGGGAGGATTCCTAACACTGAAGCTTTCTTT.

V and J are TRBV18 and TRBJ2-2; 8 bases align to TRBD1. Germline trimming cut 3 bases from V and 0 bases from J; bases unmatched to any gene: 3. CDR1 KGHSH and CDR2 LQKENI come from the germline V gene. The CDR3 contains 16 residues. CDR3 loop: CASSPRQGTNTGELFF. CDR3 nucleotides: TGTGCCAGCTCACCTCGACAGGGGACGAACACCGGGGAGCTGTTTTTT.

The J gene is TRBJ2-3, the V gene TRBV2, with TRBD2 matching 9 bases. V dropped 6 bases and J dropped 4; count of bases not matched to a gene: 14. The CDR3 is 17 residues long. CDR1 and CDR2 (germline): SNHLY, FYNNEI. In DNA, the CDR3 is TGTGCCAGCAGGGAGCTGCCGGGACTAGCAGGTTCAGATACGCAGTATTTT. This codes for CASRELPGLAGSDTQYF.

In its sample, this clone was seen a few times. One end of the junction varies from germline; a read error may be responsible. This chain connects TRBV7-9 to TRBJ1-2; tentatively, D is TRBD1 (5 bases). The CDR3 consists of 12 residues. Germline V gene lookup returns CDR1 SEHNR and CDR2 FQNEAQ (reference sequence). CDR3 sequence reads: CSSTSGGYGYTF. CDR3 bases: TGTTCCAGCACCTCGGGGGGTTATGGCTACACCTTC.

The chain links TRBV19 to TRBJ1-1; 8 positions agree with TRBD1. CDR3 length: 15 amino acids. Unmatched junction bases numbered 5, after V lost 5 bases and J lost 0 bases. Germline CDR1 is LNHDA and CDR2 is SQIVND (reference sequence). The CDR3 sequence is CASSLRDRMNTEAFF. In DNA form, the CDR3 reads TGTGCCAGTAGTCTACGGGACAGGATGAACACTGAAGCTTTCTTT.

V and J are TRBV27 and TRBJ1-3; D unclear. Germline values: CDR1 MNHEY, CDR2 SMNVEV (reference sequence). With 5 bases removed from V and 10 bases from J, the gap between germline ends came to 15 bases. This CDR3 contains 13 residues. The CDR3 sequence: CASSPRVFDTIYF. CDR3 bases: TGTGCCAGCAGTCCCCGGGTCTTCGATACCATATATTTT.

The rearrangement uses TRBV7-2 and TRBJ2-7; TRBD2 agrees at 7 bases. The V gene end was trimmed by 2 bases and the J gene end by 1 base; junction bases not matched to a gene: 5. CDR1 is SGHTA and CDR2 is FQGNSA in the germline V gene. The CDR3 loop spans 15 amino acids. The CDR3 loop is CASSLYSGDSYEQYF. The DNA for the CDR3 is TGTGCCAGCAGCTTATACAGCGGGGATTCCTACGAGCAGTACTTC. Based on the CDR3 plus reference TRBV7-2 and TRBJ2-7, the full variable domain is GAGVSQSPSNKVTEKGKDVELRCDPISGHTALYWYRQSLGQGLEFLIYFQGNSAPDKSGLPSDRFSAERTGGSVSTLTIQRTQQEDSAVYLCASSLYSGDSYEQYFGPGTRLTVT.

The chain has TRBV5-1 and TRBJ2-2, with D perhaps TRBD2 (5 bases). Germline CDR1 is SGHRS and CDR2 is YFSETQ. Trimming left V 0 bases short and J 1 base short, with 7 bases between. The CDR3 covers 15 residues. The CDR3 loop is CASSLVSGNTGELFF. CDR3 DNA: TGCGCCAGCAGCTTGGTAAGCGGGAACACCGGGGAGCTGTTTTTT.

The V and J genes are TRBV11-2 and TRBJ1-2; 10 bases fit TRBD1. The trim removed 4 bases at V and 1 base at J, leaving 3 bases unmatched. CDR3 size: 15 residues. The germline gives CDR1 SGHAT, CDR2 FQNNGV. Here the CDR3 DNA reads TGTGCCAGCAGCTCTTGGACAGGGGGTAACTATGGCTACACCTTC. It translates to CASSSWTGGNYGYTF. Looking up the rest from reference TRBV11-2 and TRBJ1-2 gives the full variable domain: EAGVAQSPRYKIIEKRQSVAFWCNPISGHATLYWYQQILGQGPKLLIQFQNNGVVDDSQLPKDRFSAERLKGVDSTLKIQPAKLEDSAVYLCASSSWTGGNYGYTFGSGTRLTVV.

This chain joins TRBV30 and TRBJ1-2; D remains ambiguous. V was trimmed by 2 bases and J by 3 bases, leaving 10 bases between them. CDR1 and CDR2 (germline): GTSNPN, SVGIG (reference sequence). The CDR3 sequence is 13 residues long. For the CDR3, the DNA is TGTGCCTGGAGTAGGAGCACTTACTATGGCTACACCTTC. Translating it yields CAWSRSTYYGYTF.

V usage is TRBV27 and J usage is TRBJ2-7, with TRBD2 identical over 11 bases. Germline lookup yields CDR1 MNHEY and CDR2 SMNVEV (reference sequence). The J segment lost 2 bases and the V segment lost 1 base, leaving 4 bases of the junction unmatched. The CDR3 sequence is 16 residues long. CDR3: CASSLLLAGGAYEQYF. The CDR3 coding sequence is TGTGCCAGCAGTTTATTGCTAGCGGGGGGTGCCTACGAGCAGTACTTC.

This sequence joins TRBV19 and TRBJ2-4; D is perhaps TRBD2 (5 bases). The CDR3 extends over 14 amino acids. V was trimmed by 4 bases and J by 10 bases, leaving 17 bases between them. The germline CDR1 and CDR2 sequences are LNHDA and SQIVND (reference sequence). In DNA form, the CDR3 reads TGTGCCAGTAGTAAATCAGGACCGACGGGGATTCAGTACTTC. Translation gives CASSKSGPTGIQYF.

This clone came up once. The chain couples TRBV10-3 to TRBJ2-1; 9 bases agree with TRBD2. Germline trimming cut 0 bases from V and 5 bases from J; bases unmatched to any gene: 5. The CDR3 runs to 16 residues. The germline V gene encodes CDR1 ENHRY and CDR2 SYGVKD. The DNA for the CDR3 is TGTGCCATCAGTGAGTCGGCTAGCGGGACCGACAATGAGCAGTTCTTC. Its protein product is CAISESASGTDNEQFF.

The rearrangement joins TRBV5-1 to TRBJ2-1; possible D gene TRBD2, 5 bases. The CDR3 is 13 residues long. In germline, CDR1 is SGHRS, CDR2 YFSETQ. V dropped 7 bases and J dropped 4 bases, with 12 bases sitting between them. As DNA, the CDR3 is TGCGCCAGCGGGCAGCCGGGATACAATGAGCAGTTCTTC. Translated, it gives CASGQPGYNEQFF.

The J gene is TRBJ2-2, the V gene TRBV7-6; D remains unclear. CDR1 is SGHVS and CDR2 is FNYEAQ in the germline V gene. The CDR3 consists of 12 residues. The V end was cut by 2 bases, the J end by 5 bases, with 3 bases between. The chain's CDR3 is CASSLSTGELFF. For the CDR3, the DNA is TGTGCCAGCAGCTTATCGACCGGGGAGCTGTTTTTT.

V is TRBV30 and J is TRBJ2-1; 9 nucleotides match TRBD2. J lost 7 bases, V lost 0 bases, and 4 bases had no gene match. This CDR3 spans 14 amino acids. Per the germline V gene, CDR1 is GTSNPN and CDR2 is SVGIG (reference sequence). The CDR3 spells CAWSVQSGGNEQFF. The CDR3, as DNA: TGTGCCTGGAGTGTACAAAGCGGGGGGAATGAGCAGTTCTTC.